This TCR beta chain came from a study of T cells in Graves' hyperthyroidism and ophthalmopathy. Study conclusions and caveats: Ophthalmopathy was identified by the model a median 6.5 months ahead of onset.

The CDR3 sequence is 15 residues long. The V gene's germline CDR1 is LGHNA and CDR2 YNFKEQ. V lost 4 bases, J lost 2 bases, and 13 bases lay in between. The TCR beta CDR3 regions underwent amplification using RNA transcripts as the source. The HTBI primer set was used in a first-round RT-PCR of the TCR CDR3. TCRdb independently ran MiXCR on the multiplex PCR reads; one entry per CDR3 protein. This sample yields more than 150,000 distinct CDR3 sequences, of which about a sixth are seen a single time; about 31% belongs to the top ten. Of note for this clonotype: No antigen is known for it.

The TCR comes from a woman aged 45-60 years with Graves' hyperthyroidism. The sample comprised blood. The gene calls are TRBV4-2 and TRBJ2-3; TRBD1 is a possible D gene (6 bases). The chain's CDR3 is CASSRGHRDTDTQYF. The CDR3 DNA reads TGTGCCAGCAGCCGGGGACATCGCGACACAGATACGCAGTATTTT.